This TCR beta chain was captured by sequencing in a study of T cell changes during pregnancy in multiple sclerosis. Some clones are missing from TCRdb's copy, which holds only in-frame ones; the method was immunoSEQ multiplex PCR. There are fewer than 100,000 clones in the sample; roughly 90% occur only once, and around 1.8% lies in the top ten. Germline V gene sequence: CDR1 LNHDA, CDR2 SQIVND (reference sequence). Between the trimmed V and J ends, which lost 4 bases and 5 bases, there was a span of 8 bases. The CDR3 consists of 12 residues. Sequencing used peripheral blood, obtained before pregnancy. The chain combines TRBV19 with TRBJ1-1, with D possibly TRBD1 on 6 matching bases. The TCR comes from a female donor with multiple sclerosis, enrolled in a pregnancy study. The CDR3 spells CASSTRGTEAFF. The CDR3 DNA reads TGTGCCAGTAGTACAAGGGGGACTGAAGCTTTCTTT. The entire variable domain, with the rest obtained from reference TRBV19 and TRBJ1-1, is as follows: DGGITQSPKYLFRKEGQNVTLSCEQNLNHDAMYWYRQDPGQGLRLIYYSQIVNDFQKGDIAEGYSVSREKKESFPLTVTSAQKNPTAFYLCASSTRGTEAFFGQGTRLTVV.